These 29 T cell receptor beta chains originate from one sample sequenced in a study of blood T cell repertoires in COVID-19. Assay used: immunoSEQ multiplex PCR; TCRdb lists only in-frame clones, some missing. The table records some 250,000 clones, about 86% of them present only once. The sample taken for sequencing was peripheral blood. The receptors here all came from a man in his 60s with acute or convalescent COVID-19.

The chain couples TRBV3-1 (or the pseudogene TRBV3-2) to TRBJ2-1; D ambiguous. Germline V gene sequence: CDR1 LGHDT, CDR2 YNNKEL (reference sequence). This CDR3 region has 15 residues. The ends were cut back, 0 bases at V and 2 bases at J, with 8 bases in the middle. CDR3 region: CASSQDLAAYNEQFF. Written as DNA, the CDR3 is TGTGCCAGCAGCCAAGATCTGGCAGCCTACAATGAGCAGTTCTTC.

The chain employs TRBV6-5 and TRBJ1-5, with D possibly matching TRBD1 (6 bases). The V gene's germline CDR1 is MNHEY and CDR2 SVGAGI. V lost 8 bases to trimming and J lost 5 bases, with 16 bases between them. The CDR3 consists of 14 residues. Here the CDR3 reads CASRESGADQPQHF. Here the CDR3 DNA reads TGTGCCAGCCGCGAATCAGGGGCGGATCAGCCCCAGCATTTT.

The chain couples TRBV5-1 to TRBJ2-3; D may be TRBD1 (5 bases). Trimming cost V 3 bases and J 0 bases, with 14 bases left between them. This CDR3 has 16 residues. Per germline, CDR1 SGHRS and CDR2 YFSETQ. The CDR3 sequence: CASSSNAGISTDTQYF. For the CDR3, the DNA is TGCGCCAGCAGCTCAAATGCAGGGATAAGCACAGATACGCAGTATTTT.

The gene calls are TRBV5-8 and TRBJ2-1; tentatively, D is TRBD1 (6 bases). Germline CDR1 is SGHTS and CDR2 is YDEGEE. This CDR3 contains 15 residues. The V gene lost 3 bases and the J gene lost 3 bases, with 13 bases spanning the gap. For the CDR3, the DNA is TGTGCCAGCAGCTCAACAGGGTACCACTACAATGAGCAGTTCTTC. It is translated as CASSSTGYHYNEQFF.

The V and J genes are TRBV6-5 and TRBJ1-1, with no clear D. Germline V gene data show CDR1 as MNHEY and CDR2 as SVGAGI. This CDR3 region has 13 residues. The germline V and J ends were trimmed by 6 bases and 0 bases, with 8 bases remaining between them. CDR3 sequence: CASSQNLNTEAFF. Here the CDR3 DNA reads TGTGCCAGCAGCCAGAACCTGAACACTGAAGCTTTCTTT.

The chain combines TRBV14 with TRBJ1-5, with TRBD1 matching over 10 bases. Germline V lookup: CDR1 SGHDN, CDR2 FVKESK. CDR3 length: 20 amino acids. With V trimmed by 10 bases and J by 10 bases, 31 bases remained unmatched. This chain's CDR3 is CANDKHPGTGDHGFKPPQHF. CDR3 nucleotide sequence: TGTGCCAACGACAAACACCCCGGGACAGGGGACCACGGTTTCAAACCACCCCAGCATTTT.

This clone was recorded only once. The gene calls are TRBV13 and TRBJ2-1; TRBD2 aligns across 9 bases. In germline, CDR1 is PRHDT, CDR2 FYEKMQ (reference sequence). The CDR3 covers 18 residues. V gave up 2 bases and J gave up 1 base; unmatched junction bases: 9. CDR3 sequence: CASSLFSGGTWSYNEQFF. The CDR3 bases are TGTGCCAGCAGCTTATTTAGCGGGGGAACTTGGTCCTACAATGAGCAGTTCTTC. Together with reference TRBV13 and TRBJ2-1, the CDR3 gives the full variable domain: AAGVIQSPRHLIKEKRETATLKCYPIPRHDTVYWYQQGPGQDPQFLISFYEKMQSDKGSIPDRFSAQQFSDYHSELNMSSLELGDSALYFCASSLFSGGTWSYNEQFFGPGTRLTVL.

This clone showed up just a few times. V and J are TRBV9 and TRBJ1-2, with 8 bases lining up with TRBD1. The J segment lost 2 bases and the V segment lost 4 bases, leaving 7 bases of the junction unmatched. This CDR3 spans 15 amino acids. CDR1 is SGDLS, CDR2 YYNGEE, per germline. CDR3 amino acids: CASSPWTGRNYGYTF. Written as DNA, the CDR3 is TGTGCCAGCAGCCCCTGGACAGGGCGAAACTATGGCTACACCTTC.

Regarding this clone: The sample contains more than one DNA sequence encoding this CDR3. This chain connects TRBV7-8 to TRBJ2-2; TRBD2 agrees at 7 bases. The CDR3 loop spans 13 amino acids. Germline V CDR1 and CDR2: SGHVS, FQNEAQ. Trimming at V came to 3 bases and at J to 5 bases, leaving 0 bases not matched to a gene. The CDR3 reads CASSFSGTGELFF. In DNA form, the CDR3 reads TGTGCCAGCAGCTTTAGCGGGACCGGGGAGCTGTTTTTT.

This chain joins TRBV19 and TRBJ2-3, with D possibly TRBD2 on 6 matching bases. The germline gives CDR1 LNHDA, CDR2 SQIVND (reference sequence). The CDR3 extends over 17 amino acids. V was pared by 5 bases and J by 0 bases, with 18 bases between. The CDR3 region is CASSVLTGLASTDTQYF. The CDR3 DNA sequence: TGTGCCAGTAGTGTCCTTACCGGGCTAGCGAGCACAGATACGCAGTATTTT.

The chain employs TRBV19 and TRBJ1-2; tentatively, D is TRBD1 (6 bases). Germline assignment: CDR1 LNHDA and CDR2 SQIVND (reference sequence). The CDR3 loop spans 14 amino acids. V was shortened by 8 bases and J by 6 bases, with 19 bases between the two germline ends. This CDR3 is CASGLPRGGDGYTF. The CDR3, as DNA: TGTGCCAGTGGACTGCCTAGGGGGGGCGATGGCTACACCTTC.

Notes on this clone: One end of the junction does not line up with germline, which may come from a read error. V is TRBV7-7 and J is TRBJ2-5, with D possibly being TRBD1 (6 bases). CDR1 and CDR2 from the germline V gene are SSHAT and FNYEAQ (reference sequence). This CDR3 spans 14 amino acids. In nucleotides, the CDR3 is TGTGCTAGCAGCCTCGGACAGAAACCAGAGACCCAGTACTTC. Its translation is CASSLGQKPETQYF.

The V gene is TRBV5-4, the J gene TRBJ1-3; the match to TRBD1 covers 9 bases. The germline CDR1 and CDR2 sequences are SGHNT and YYREEE (reference sequence). The CDR3 runs 20 residues. V lost 4 bases, J lost 0 bases, and 17 bases stayed unmatched. The CDR3 region is CASSPARTGQGRFSGNTIYF. CDR3 in DNA: TGTGCCAGCAGCCCAGCACGTACTGGACAGGGGCGATTCTCTGGAAACACCATATATTTT.

The chain employs TRBV7-6 and TRBJ2-2; 13 bases agree with TRBD2. CDR3 length: 16 amino acids. Germline V gives CDR1 SGHVS, CDR2 FNYEAQ. With V trimmed by 6 bases and J by 0 bases, 1 base remained unmatched. In DNA form, the CDR3 reads TGTGCCAGCAGTGGGACTAGCGGGACGAACACCGGGGAGCTGTTTTTT. It translates to CASSGTSGTNTGELFF.

The CDR3 spells CASSQDLLTSKEQYF. DNA of the CDR3: TGTGCCAGCAGCCAAGATCTTTTGACTAGTAAAGAGCAGTACTTC. This chain uses TRBV3-1 (or the pseudogene TRBV3-2) with TRBJ2-7, with D tentatively TRBD2 (6 bases). The germline V and J ends were trimmed by 0 bases and 7 bases, with 16 bases remaining between them. Germline lookup yields CDR1 LGHDT and CDR2 YNNKEL (reference sequence). The CDR3 sequence is 15 residues long.

The rearrangement joins TRBV30 to TRBJ1-5; D is perhaps TRBD1 (5 bases). Germline V gene data show CDR1 as GTSNPN and CDR2 as SVGIG (reference sequence). With 1 base removed from V and 1 base from J, the gap between germline ends came to 8 bases. This CDR3 contains 14 residues. CDR3 coding DNA: TGTGCCTGGAGTGCGGGACTGAGCAATCAGCCCCAGCATTTT. The encoded protein is CAWSAGLSNQPQHF.

This clone was detected only once. This chain links TRBV19 with TRBJ2-7, with a weak D call TRBD2 (5 bases). Germline lookup yields CDR1 LNHDA and CDR2 SQIVND (reference sequence). Trimming left V 5 bases short and J 0 bases short, with 20 bases between. The CDR3 has 17 residues. The CDR3 bases are TGTGCCAGTAGTCACCTACCCCCCGGGGTTGACTCCTACGAGCAGTACTTC. Its protein product is CASSHLPPGVDSYEQYF.

V gene TRBV4-3 combines with J gene TRBJ1-1; 9 bases align to TRBD1. After removal of 0 bases from V and 5 bases from J, the junction contained 13 bases not matched to a gene. Germline V gene data show CDR1 as LGHNA and CDR2 as YSLEER. The CDR3 covers 18 residues. CDR3 region: CASSQDSLGTGKKTEAFF. CDR3 in DNA: TGCGCCAGCAGCCAAGATTCTCTGGGGACAGGGAAGAAGACTGAAGCTTTCTTT.

The chain is built from TRBV7-8 and TRBJ1-6; 9 bases fit TRBD1. This CDR3 is 16 amino acids long. Germline lookup yields CDR1 SGHVS and CDR2 FQNEAQ. J lost 2 bases, V lost 5 bases, and 4 bases had no gene match. The CDR3, as DNA: TGTGCCAGCAGCCTACAGGGGGCAGCCTATAATTCACCCCTCCACTTT. This codes for CASSLQGAAYNSPLHF.

This chain links TRBV5-1 with TRBJ2-7, with D possibly matching TRBD1 (6 bases). The CDR3 covers 14 residues. Germline CDR1 SGHRS, CDR2 YFSETQ. V lost 6 bases, J lost 7 bases, and 20 bases lay in between. The CDR3 is CASTGRGGEGEQYF. The CDR3 region has the DNA TGCGCCAGCACCGGGCGTGGGGGCGAGGGGGAGCAGTACTTC.

The chain joins TRBV28 to TRBJ2-7, with D possibly being TRBD2 (6 bases). V was pared by 4 bases and J by 2 bases, with 15 bases between. Germline lookup yields CDR1 MDHEN and CDR2 SYDVKM. The length of the CDR3 is 15 residues. The CDR3 DNA reads TGTGCCAGCAGTTCTTGGCGACTAGTCCCCTACGAGCAGTACTTC. Amino acids: CASSSWRLVPYEQYF.

The rearrangement links TRBV6-2 or TRBV6-3 to TRBJ2-7; possibly TRBD2 for D (6 bases). The germline V and J ends were trimmed by 6 bases and 5 bases, with 14 bases remaining between them. The germline V gene encodes CDR1 MNHEY and CDR2 SVGEGT. This CDR3 has 13 residues. The CDR3 reads CASSRLGGNEQYF. The CDR3 DNA is TGTGCCAGCAGCCGACTGGGAGGAAACGAGCAGTACTTC.

The chain carries TRBV12-3 or TRBV12-4 and TRBJ2-1; 10 nucleotides align to TRBD1. V was clipped by 8 bases and J by 8 bases; unmatched bases: 6. This CDR3 comprises 13 residues. CDR3 bases: TGTGCCAGCCGGGACAGGGGTTTGGATGAGCAGTTCTTC. It codes for CASRDRGLDEQFF.

The chain carries TRBV28 and TRBJ2-1, with 9 bases aligning to TRBD1. The length of the CDR3 is 15 residues. CDR1 MDHEN and CDR2 SYDVKM come from the germline V gene. After removal of 5 bases from V and 6 bases from J, the junction contained 8 bases not matched to a gene. CDR3 residues: CASSPRTGVGNEQFF. The CDR3 DNA sequence: TGTGCCAGCAGTCCCAGGACAGGGGTCGGCAATGAGCAGTTCTTC.

V usage is TRBV7-9 and J usage is TRBJ2-5; tentatively, D is TRBD2 (5 bases). The CDR3 runs to 14 residues. Trimming took off 5 bases at V and 0 bases at J, with 10 bases between the two ends. The V gene's germline CDR1 is SEHNR and CDR2 FQNEAQ (reference sequence). DNA for the CDR3: TGTGCCAGCAGCCCGAGGGAGTACCAAGAGACCCAGTACTTC. Residues: CASSPREYQETQYF.

V usage is TRBV5-4 and J usage is TRBJ1-2, with 8 bases identical to TRBD1. This CDR3 is 15 amino acids long. Germline V gene lookup returns CDR1 SGHNT and CDR2 YYREEE (reference sequence). The J segment lost 4 bases and the V segment lost 4 bases, leaving 9 bases of the junction unmatched. As DNA, the CDR3 is TGTGCCAGCAGCCGACAGGACAGGGTATCCTATGGCTACACCTTC. It is translated as CASSRQDRVSYGYTF.

The chain couples TRBV12-3 or TRBV12-4 to TRBJ1-2; 9 bases align to TRBD1. The CDR3 totals 12 residues. With V trimmed by 6 bases and J by 13 bases, 9 bases remained unmatched. CDR3 nucleotides: TGTGCCAGCAGCCCTGGACAGGGGTCGGGCACCTTC. Amino acid sequence: CASSPGQGSGTF.

The genes are TRBV4-3 and TRBJ1-3; maybe TRBD1 (6 bases). V lost 5 bases and J 8 bases, leaving 13 bases between the germline ends. This CDR3 is built from 13 residues. Germline CDR1 and CDR2: LGHNA and YSLEER. The CDR3 is CASSVRQEDTIYF. In nucleotides, the CDR3 is TGCGCCAGCAGCGTGAGACAGGAGGACACCATATATTTT.

The chain couples TRBV5-1 to TRBJ1-4; 7 positions match TRBD1. This CDR3 comprises 16 residues. Germline loops: CDR1 SGHRS, CDR2 YFSETQ. With 4 bases clipped from V and 3 bases from J, the junction kept 9 bases outside the gene matches. CDR3 amino acids: CASSLSPGTANEKLFF. In DNA form, the CDR3 reads TGCGCCAGCAGCCTTTCACCCGGGACAGCTAATGAAAAACTGTTTTTT.